This T cell receptor beta chain came from a study of T cell repertoires in cytomegalovirus infection. Overall study: Shared public TCR beta signatures pointed to both CMV infection and a matching HLA type. Study conclusions and caveats: Carriers of CMV and the relevant HLA type were discriminated by public TCR beta frequency. Within the response measured ex vivo, HLA-C-restricted CMV-specific TCR beta clonotypes were dominant.

This clonotype was recorded at least ten times. Its antigen is currently unknown. TCRdb ran MiXCR on the reads and lists one entry per CDR3 protein. The table lists nearly 550,000 distinct CDR3 sequences, 15% to 20% of them singletons. This CDR3 has 14 residues. V was cut by 5 bases and J by 4 bases, with 9 bases left in between. In germline, CDR1 is MNHEY, CDR2 SVGAGI. Sequenced input: CD8+ T cells from PBMCs. The source is a human donor in good health (CMV status not recorded). Some clones in this sample may be carry-over from other donors' samples. This sequence joins TRBV6-5 and TRBJ1-6; D gene unclear. CDR3 in amino acids: CASSVLGYNSPLHF. CDR3 bases: TGTGCCAGCAGTGTTTTGGGTTATAATTCACCCCTCCACTTT.